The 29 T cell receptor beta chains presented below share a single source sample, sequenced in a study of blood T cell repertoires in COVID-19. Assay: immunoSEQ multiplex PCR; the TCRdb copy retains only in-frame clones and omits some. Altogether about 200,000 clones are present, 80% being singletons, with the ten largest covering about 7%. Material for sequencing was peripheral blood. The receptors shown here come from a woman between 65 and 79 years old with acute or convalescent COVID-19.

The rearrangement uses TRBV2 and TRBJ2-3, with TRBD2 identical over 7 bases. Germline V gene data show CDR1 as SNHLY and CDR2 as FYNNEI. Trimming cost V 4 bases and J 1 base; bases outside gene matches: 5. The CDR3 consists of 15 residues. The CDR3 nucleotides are TGTGCCAGCAGTGTTCTCAGCGGGGGCACAGATACGCAGTATTTT. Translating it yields CASSVLSGGTDTQYF.

This chain's CDR3 is CASSLEPAAKNIQYF. As DNA, the CDR3 is TGTGCCAGCAGCTTGGAGCCCGCAGCCAAAAACATTCAGTACTTC. The rearrangement joins TRBV5-5 to TRBJ2-4; no reliable D call. The V gene's germline CDR1 is SGHKS and CDR2 YYEKEE (reference sequence). This CDR3 is built from 15 residues. Deletions cut 0 bases from V and 0 bases from J, with 7 bases between.

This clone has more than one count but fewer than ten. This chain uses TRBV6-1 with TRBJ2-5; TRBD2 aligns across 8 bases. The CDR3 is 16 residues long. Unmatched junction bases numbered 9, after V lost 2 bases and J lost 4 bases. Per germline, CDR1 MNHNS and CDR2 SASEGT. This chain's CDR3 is CASSEILAGNGETQYF. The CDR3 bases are TGTGCCAGCAGTGAAATTCTAGCGGGCAATGGAGAGACCCAGTACTTC.

The CDR3 DNA sequence: TGTGCCAGCAGCTTAATTGGGGGGGCCAGGGAGACCCAGTACTTC. Amino acid sequence: CASSLIGGARETQYF. The V and J genes are TRBV7-3 and TRBJ2-5; possible D gene TRBD2, 7 bases. CDR1 is SGHTA, CDR2 FQGTGA, per germline. Trimming stripped 1 base from V and 5 bases from J, with 14 bases between. CDR3 length: 15 residues.

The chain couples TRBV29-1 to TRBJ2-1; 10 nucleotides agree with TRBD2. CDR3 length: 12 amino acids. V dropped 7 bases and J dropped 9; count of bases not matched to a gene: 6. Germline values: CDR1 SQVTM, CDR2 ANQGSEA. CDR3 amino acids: CSARAGGPEQFF. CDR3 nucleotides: TGCAGCGCCCGAGCGGGGGGGCCTGAGCAGTTCTTC.

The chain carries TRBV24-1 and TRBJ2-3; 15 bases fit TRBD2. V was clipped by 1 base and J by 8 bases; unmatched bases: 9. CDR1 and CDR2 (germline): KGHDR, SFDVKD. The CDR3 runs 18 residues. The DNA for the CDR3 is TGTGCCACCAGTGATTTTAGCGGGACTAGCGGGGGGATAGGTACGCAGTATTTT. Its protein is CATSDFSGTSGGIGTQYF.

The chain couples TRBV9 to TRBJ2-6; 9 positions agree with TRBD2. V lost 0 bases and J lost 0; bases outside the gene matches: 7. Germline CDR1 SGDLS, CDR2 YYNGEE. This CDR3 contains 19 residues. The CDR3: CASSVALAGRTSGANVLTF. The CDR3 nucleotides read TGTGCCAGCAGCGTAGCGCTAGCGGGGCGGACCTCTGGGGCCAACGTCCTGACTTTC.

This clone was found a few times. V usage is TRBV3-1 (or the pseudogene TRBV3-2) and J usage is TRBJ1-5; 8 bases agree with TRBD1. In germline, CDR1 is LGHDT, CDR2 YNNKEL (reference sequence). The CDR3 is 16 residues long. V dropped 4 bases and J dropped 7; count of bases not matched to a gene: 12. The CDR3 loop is CASSLRSPTGAQPQHF. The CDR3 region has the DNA TGTGCCAGCAGCCTTAGGTCCCCGACAGGGGCCCAGCCCCAGCATTTT.

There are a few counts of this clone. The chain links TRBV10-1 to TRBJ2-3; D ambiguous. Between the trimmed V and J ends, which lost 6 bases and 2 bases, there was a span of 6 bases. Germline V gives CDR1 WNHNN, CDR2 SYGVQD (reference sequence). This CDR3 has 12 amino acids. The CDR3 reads CASSRSTDTQYF. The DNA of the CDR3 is TGCGCCAGCAGCAGATCCACAGATACGCAGTATTTT.

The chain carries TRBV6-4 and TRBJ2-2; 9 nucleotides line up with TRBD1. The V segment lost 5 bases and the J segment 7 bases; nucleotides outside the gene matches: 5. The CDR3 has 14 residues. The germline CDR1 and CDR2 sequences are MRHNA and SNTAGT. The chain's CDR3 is CASSRGTGNGELFF. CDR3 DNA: TGTGCCAGCAGTAGAGGGACAGGGAACGGGGAGCTGTTTTTT.

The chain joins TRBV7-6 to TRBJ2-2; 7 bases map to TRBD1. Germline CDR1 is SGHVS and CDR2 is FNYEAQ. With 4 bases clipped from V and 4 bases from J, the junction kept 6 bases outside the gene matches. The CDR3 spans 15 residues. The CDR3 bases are TGTGCCAGCAGCTACAGGGGAATGGGCACCGGGGAGCTGTTTTTT. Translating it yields CASSYRGMGTGELFF.

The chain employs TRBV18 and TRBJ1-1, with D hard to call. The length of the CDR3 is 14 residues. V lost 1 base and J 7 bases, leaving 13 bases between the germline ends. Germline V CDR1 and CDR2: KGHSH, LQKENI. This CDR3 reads CASSPQGQEGEAFF. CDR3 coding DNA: TGTGCCAGCTCACCACAGGGCCAGGAGGGTGAAGCTTTCTTT.

CDR3 nucleotides: TGTGCCAGCAGCCCTACTAGCGGGGACTCCTACGAGCAGTACTTC. Protein sequence: CASSPTSGDSYEQYF. The chain joins TRBV9 to TRBJ2-7; TRBD2 matches at 10 bases. The germline V gene encodes CDR1 SGDLS and CDR2 YYNGEE. V trimming: 4 bases; J trimming: 0 bases; junction bases outside the gene matches: 4. The CDR3 is 15 amino acids.

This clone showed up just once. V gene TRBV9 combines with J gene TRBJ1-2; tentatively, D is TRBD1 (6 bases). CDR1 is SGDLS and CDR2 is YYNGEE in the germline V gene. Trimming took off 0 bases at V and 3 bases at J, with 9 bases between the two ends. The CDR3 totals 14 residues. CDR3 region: CASSVADSYYGYTF. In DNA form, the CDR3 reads TGTGCCAGCAGCGTAGCGGACAGCTACTATGGCTACACCTTC.

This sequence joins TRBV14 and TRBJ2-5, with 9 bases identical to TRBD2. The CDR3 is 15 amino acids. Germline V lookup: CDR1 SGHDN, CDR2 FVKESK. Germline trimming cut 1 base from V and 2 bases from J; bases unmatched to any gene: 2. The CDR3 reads CASSQGLAVQETQYF. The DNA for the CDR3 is TGTGCCAGCAGCCAAGGACTAGCGGTACAAGAGACCCAGTACTTC.

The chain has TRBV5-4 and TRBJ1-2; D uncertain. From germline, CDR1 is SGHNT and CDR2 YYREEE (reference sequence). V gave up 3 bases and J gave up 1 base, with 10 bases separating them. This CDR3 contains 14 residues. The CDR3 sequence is CASSSDGGNYGYTF. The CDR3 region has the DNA TGTGCCAGCAGCTCGGACGGAGGTAACTATGGCTACACCTTC.

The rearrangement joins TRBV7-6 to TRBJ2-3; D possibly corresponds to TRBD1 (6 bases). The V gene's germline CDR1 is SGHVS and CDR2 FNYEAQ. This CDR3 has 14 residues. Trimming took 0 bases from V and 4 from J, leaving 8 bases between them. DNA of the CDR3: TGTGCCAGCAGCTTAGCGACAGGTGCAGATACGCAGTATTTT. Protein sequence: CASSLATGADTQYF.

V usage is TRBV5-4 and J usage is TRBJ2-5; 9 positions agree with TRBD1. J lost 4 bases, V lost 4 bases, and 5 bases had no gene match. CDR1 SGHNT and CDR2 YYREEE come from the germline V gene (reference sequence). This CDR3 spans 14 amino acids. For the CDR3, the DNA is TGTGCCAGCAGCCGGGGACAGGGAAGAGAGACCCAGTACTTC. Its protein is CASSRGQGRETQYF. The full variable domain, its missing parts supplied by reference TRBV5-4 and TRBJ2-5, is ETGVTQSPTHLIKTRGQQVTLRCSSQSGHNTVSWYQQALGQGPQFIFQYYREEENGRGNFPPRFSGLQFPNYSSELNVNALELDDSALYLCASSRGQGRETQYFGPGTRLLVL.

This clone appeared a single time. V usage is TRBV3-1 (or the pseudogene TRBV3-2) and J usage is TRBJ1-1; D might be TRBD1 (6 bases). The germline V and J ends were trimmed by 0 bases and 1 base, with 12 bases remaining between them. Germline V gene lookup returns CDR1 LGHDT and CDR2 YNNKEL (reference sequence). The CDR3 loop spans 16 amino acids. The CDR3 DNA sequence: TGTGCCAGCAGCCAAGACTCCGGACAGACGAACACTGAAGCTTTCTTT. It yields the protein CASSQDSGQTNTEAFF.

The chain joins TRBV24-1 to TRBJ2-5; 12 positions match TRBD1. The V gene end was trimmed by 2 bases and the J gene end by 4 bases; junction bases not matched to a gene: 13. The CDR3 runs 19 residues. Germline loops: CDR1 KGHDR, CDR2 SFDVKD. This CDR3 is CATSDSQPGTGGRGETQYF. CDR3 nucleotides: TGTGCCACCAGTGATTCTCAACCCGGGACAGGGGGCAGGGGAGAGACCCAGTACTTC.

This chain's CDR3 is CASSADYQNNEQFF. As DNA, the CDR3 is TGTGCCAGCAGTGCGGACTATCAGAACAATGAGCAGTTCTTC. The chain joins TRBV25-1 to TRBJ2-1; D may be TRBD2 (6 bases). There are 14 residues in the CDR3. Trimming took 4 bases from V and 5 from J, leaving 12 bases between them. CDR1 and CDR2 (germline): MGHDK, SYGVNS.

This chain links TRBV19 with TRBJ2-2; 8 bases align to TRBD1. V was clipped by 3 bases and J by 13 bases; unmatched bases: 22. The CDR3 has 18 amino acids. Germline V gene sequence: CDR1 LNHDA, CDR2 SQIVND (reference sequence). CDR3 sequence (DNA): TGTGCCAGTAGTATCGTACAACACCGGGACAGGTCCGCCGGGCGGCTGTTTTTT. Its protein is CASSIVQHRDRSAGRLFF. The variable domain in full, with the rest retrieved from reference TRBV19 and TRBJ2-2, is DGGITQSPKYLFRKEGQNVTLSCEQNLNHDAMYWYRQDPGQGLRLIYYSQIVNDFQKGDIAEGYSVSREKKESFPLTVTSAQKNPTAFYLCASSIVQHRDRSAGRLFFGEGSRLTVL.

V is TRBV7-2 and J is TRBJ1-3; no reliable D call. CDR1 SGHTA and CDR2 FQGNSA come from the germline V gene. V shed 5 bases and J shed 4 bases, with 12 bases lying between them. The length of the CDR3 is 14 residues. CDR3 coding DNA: TGTGCCAGCAGCCCTAGAGGAGGAGGAAACACCATATATTTT. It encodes CASSPRGGGNTIYF.

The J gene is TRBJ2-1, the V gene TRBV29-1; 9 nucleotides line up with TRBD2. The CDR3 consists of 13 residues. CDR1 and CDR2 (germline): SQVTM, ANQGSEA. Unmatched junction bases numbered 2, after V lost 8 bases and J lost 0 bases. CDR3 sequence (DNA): TGCAGCCTTAGCGGGAGCTCCTACAATGAGCAGTTCTTC. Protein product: CSLSGSSYNEQFF.

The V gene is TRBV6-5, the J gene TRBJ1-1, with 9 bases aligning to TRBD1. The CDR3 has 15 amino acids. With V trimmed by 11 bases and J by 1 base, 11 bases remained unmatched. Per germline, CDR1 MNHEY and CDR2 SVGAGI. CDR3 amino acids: CAGCRTGVPNTEAFF. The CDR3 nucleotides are TGTGCCGGATGTAGGACAGGGGTTCCGAACACTGAAGCTTTCTTT.

CDR3 in DNA: TGTGCCAGCTCACCACCATCAGGATTCTCTGGAAACACCATATATTTT. It is translated as CASSPPSGFSGNTIYF. V gene TRBV18 combines with J gene TRBJ1-3, with D uncertain. Germline V CDR1 and CDR2: KGHSH, LQKENI. The CDR3 runs 16 residues. Trimming left V 0 bases short and J 0 bases short, with 9 bases between.

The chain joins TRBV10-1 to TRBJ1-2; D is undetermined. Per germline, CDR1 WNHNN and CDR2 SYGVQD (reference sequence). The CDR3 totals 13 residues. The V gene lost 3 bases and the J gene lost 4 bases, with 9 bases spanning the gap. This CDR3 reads CASSERRFYGYTF. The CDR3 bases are TGCGCCAGCAGTGAACGGCGGTTCTATGGCTACACCTTC.

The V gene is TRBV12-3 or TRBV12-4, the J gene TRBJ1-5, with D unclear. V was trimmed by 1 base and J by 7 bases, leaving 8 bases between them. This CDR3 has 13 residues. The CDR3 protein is CASSLGNKQPQHF. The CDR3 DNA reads TGTGCCAGCAGTTTAGGTAACAAACAGCCCCAGCATTTT.

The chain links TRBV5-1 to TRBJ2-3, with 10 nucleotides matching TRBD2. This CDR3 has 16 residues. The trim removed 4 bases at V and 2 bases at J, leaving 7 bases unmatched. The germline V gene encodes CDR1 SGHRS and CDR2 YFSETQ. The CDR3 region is CASSVGLAETTDTQYF. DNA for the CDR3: TGCGCCAGCAGCGTCGGACTAGCGGAGACCACAGATACGCAGTATTTT.